This T cell receptor beta chain was retrieved from a study of OX40 agonist ivuxolimab in advanced cancers. About the study: As their treatment, patients were administered ivuxolimab, an agonistic anti-OX40 (CD134) antibody.

This clone was picked up one time. Only in-frame clones appear in the TCRdb table, and some are missing; sequencing was by immunoSEQ multiplex PCR. Seen here are some 80,000 clones, around 86% observed once, and the top ten hold 0.25% to 0.4%. V lost 0 bases to trimming and J lost 8 bases; unmatched junction nucleotides: 6. The germline V gene encodes CDR1 MGHRA and CDR2 YSYEKL. The CDR3 length is 15 residues. The chain links TRBV4-1 to TRBJ1-4; 7 bases line up with TRBD1. Sequences were derived from CD4+ or CD8+ T cells sorted from blood, sampled in a trial of the OX40 agonist ivuxolimab. This receptor was taken from an adult with an advanced solid tumor such as melanoma, head and neck, liver or kidney cancer. CDR3 residues: CASSQDRGTVEKLFF. The DNA for the CDR3 is TGCGCCAGCAGCCAAGATCGAGGGACAGTAGAAAAACTGTTTTTT.